This record covers a single TCR beta chain. As yet, its antigen is unknown. On cycle 4 day 1 and cycle 7 day 1, as well as at baseline, blood was sampled. Germline V gene sequence: CDR1 LNHNV, CDR2 YYDKDF (reference sequence). V was pared by 0 bases and J by 1 base, with 9 bases of the junction left unmatched. The CDR3 consists of 18 residues. This sample was included in a study of OX40 agonist ivuxolimab in advanced cancers. Broader study findings: Some nonresponders likewise displayed low normalized T-cell clonal expansion. Within 6 weeks, CD4+ and CD8+ blood T cells expanded clonally at 0.1 to 3.0 mg/kg.

Data came from immunoSEQ multiplex PCR; TCRdb stores just in-frame clones and leaves some out. The sample has over 75,000 clones, more than 75% seen once. Sequences were derived from CD4+ or CD8+ T cells sorted from blood, sampled in a trial of the OX40 agonist ivuxolimab. The chain carries TRBV15 and TRBJ2-1; 7 bases map to TRBD2. This clonotype was sampled from an adult with an advanced solid tumor such as melanoma, head and neck, liver or kidney cancer. The CDR3 region is CATSRDKESGLSYNEQFF. In DNA, the CDR3 is TGTGCCACCAGCAGAGATAAAGAATCGGGACTATCCTACAATGAGCAGTTCTTC.